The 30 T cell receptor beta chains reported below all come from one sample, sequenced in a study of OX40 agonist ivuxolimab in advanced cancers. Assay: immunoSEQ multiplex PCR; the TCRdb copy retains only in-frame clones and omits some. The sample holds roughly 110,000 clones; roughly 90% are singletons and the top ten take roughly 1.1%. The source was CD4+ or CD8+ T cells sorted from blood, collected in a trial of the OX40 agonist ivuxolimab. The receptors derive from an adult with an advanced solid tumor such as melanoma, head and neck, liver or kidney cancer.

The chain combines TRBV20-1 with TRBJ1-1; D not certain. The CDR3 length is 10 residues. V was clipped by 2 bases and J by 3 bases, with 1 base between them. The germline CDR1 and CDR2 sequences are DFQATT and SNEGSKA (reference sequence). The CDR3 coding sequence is TGCAGTGCTAGATACACTGAAGCTTTCTTT. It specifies CSARYTEAFF.

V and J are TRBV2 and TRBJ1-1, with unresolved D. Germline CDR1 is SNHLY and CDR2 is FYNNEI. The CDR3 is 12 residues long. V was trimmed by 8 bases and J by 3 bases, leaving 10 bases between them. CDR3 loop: CASSSEDTEAFF. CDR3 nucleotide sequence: TGTGCCAGCTCCTCGGAGGACACTGAAGCTTTCTTT.

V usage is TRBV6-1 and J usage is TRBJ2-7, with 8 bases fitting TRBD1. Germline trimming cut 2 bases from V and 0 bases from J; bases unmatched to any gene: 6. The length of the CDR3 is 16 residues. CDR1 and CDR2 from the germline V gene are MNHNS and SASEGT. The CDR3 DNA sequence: TGTGCCAGCAGTGAAAGTCGACAGGGGTACTCCTACGAGCAGTACTTC. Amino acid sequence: CASSESRQGYSYEQYF.

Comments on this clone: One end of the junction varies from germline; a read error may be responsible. This CDR3 is CASSPGNNQPRHF. CDR3 bases: TGTGCCAGCAGCCCGGGCAACAATCAGCCCCGGCATTTT. The chain employs TRBV9 and TRBJ1-5, with D unresolved. Germline V gene sequence: CDR1 SGDLS, CDR2 YYNGEE. The CDR3 extends over 13 amino acids.

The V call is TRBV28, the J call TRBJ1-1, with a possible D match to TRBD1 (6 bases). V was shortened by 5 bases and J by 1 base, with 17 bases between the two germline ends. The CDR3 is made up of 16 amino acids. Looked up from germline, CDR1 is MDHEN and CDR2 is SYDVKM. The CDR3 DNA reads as TGTGCCAGCAGTCCCCGTGTGGGGGCGCGGAACACTGAAGCTTTCTTT. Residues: CASSPRVGARNTEAFF.

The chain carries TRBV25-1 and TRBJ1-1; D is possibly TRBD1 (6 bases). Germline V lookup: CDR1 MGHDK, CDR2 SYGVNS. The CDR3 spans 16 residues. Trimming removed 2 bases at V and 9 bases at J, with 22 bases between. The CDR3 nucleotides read TGTGCCAGCAGTGAACCGCCGGGCAGGGGAGGGCCCAAAGCTTTCTTT. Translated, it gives CASSEPPGRGGPKAFF.

DNA for the CDR3: TGTGCCAGCAGCCCCCTGCAGGGGCAAATCTACGAGCAGTACTTC. It is translated as CASSPLQGQIYEQYF. The V call is TRBV5-4, the J call TRBJ2-5, with D perhaps TRBD1 (6 bases). The J call is doubtful: the DNA matches TRBJ2-7 better. This CDR3 comprises 15 residues. Germline V gene lookup returns CDR1 SGHNT and CDR2 YYREEE (reference sequence).

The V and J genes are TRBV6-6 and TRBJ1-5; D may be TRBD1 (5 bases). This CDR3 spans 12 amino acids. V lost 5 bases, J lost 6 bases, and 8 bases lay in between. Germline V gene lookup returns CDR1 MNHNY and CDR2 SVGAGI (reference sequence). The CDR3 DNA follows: TGTGCCAGCAGTCAGGGTTTTCAGCCCCAGCATTTT. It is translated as CASSQGFQPQHF.

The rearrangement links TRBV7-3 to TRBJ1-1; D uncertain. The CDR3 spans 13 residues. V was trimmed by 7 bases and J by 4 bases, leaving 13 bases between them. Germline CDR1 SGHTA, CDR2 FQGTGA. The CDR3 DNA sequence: TGTGCCAGCATGGTCAACCCGGCCACTGAAGCTTTCTTT. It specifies CASMVNPATEAFF.

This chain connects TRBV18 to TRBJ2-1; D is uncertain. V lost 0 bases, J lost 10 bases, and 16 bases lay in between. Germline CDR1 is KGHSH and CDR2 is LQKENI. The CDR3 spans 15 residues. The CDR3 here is CASSPPVARTVEQFF. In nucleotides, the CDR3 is TGTGCCAGCTCACCACCGGTGGCCAGGACCGTGGAGCAGTTCTTC.

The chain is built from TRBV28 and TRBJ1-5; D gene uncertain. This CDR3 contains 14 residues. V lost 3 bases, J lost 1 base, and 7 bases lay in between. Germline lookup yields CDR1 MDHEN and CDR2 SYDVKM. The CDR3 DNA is TGTGCCAGCAGTTTTGGAGCAAGCAATCAGCCCCAGCATTTT. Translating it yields CASSFGASNQPQHF.

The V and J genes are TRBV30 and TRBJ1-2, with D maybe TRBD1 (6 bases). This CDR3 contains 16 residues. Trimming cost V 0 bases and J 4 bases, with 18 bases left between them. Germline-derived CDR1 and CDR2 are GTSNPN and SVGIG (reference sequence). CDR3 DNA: TGTGCCTGGAGTGTGCGACCCGCGACAGGTGTCTATGGCTACACCTTC. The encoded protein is CAWSVRPATGVYGYTF.

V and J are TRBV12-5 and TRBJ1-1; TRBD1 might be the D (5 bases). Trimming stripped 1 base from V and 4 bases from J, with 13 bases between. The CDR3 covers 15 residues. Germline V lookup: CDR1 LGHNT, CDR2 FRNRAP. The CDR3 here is CASGLASSRGTEAFF. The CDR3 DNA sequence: TGTGCTAGTGGTTTGGCCTCGTCGAGGGGCACTGAAGCTTTCTTT. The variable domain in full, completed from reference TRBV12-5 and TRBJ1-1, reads DARVTQTPRHKVTEMGQEVTMRCQPILGHNTVFWYRQTMMQGLELLAYFRNRAPLDDSGMPKDRFSAEMPDATLATLKIQPSEPRDSAVYFCASGLASSRGTEAFFGQGTRLTVV.

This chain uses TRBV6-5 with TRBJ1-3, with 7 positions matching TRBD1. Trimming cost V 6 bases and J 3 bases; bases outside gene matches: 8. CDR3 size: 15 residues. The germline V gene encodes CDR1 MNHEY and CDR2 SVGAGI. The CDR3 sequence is CASRSAGGSGNTIYF. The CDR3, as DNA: TGTGCCAGCAGAAGCGCAGGGGGTAGTGGAAACACCATATATTTT.

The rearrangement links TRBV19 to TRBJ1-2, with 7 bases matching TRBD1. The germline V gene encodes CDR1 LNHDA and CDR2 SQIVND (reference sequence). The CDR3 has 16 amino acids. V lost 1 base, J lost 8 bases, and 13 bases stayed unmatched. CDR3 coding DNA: TGTGCCAGTAGTATAGGAAGGGAACAGGGGATTTTCGGCTACACCTTC. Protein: CASSIGREQGIFGYTF.

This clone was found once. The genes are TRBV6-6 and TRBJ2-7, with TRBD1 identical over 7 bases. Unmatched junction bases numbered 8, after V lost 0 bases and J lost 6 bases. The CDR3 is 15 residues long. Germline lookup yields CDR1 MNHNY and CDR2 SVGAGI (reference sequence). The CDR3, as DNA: TGTGCCAGCAGTTACTCTGTGACAGGGCTACGCGAGCAGTACTTC. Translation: CASSYSVTGLREQYF.

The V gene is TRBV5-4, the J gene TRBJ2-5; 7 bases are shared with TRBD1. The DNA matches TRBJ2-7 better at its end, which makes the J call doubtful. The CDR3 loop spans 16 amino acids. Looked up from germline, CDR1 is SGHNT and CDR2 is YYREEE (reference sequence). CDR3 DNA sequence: TGTGCCAGCAGCTTGGGGGGGACAGCGAGCTCCTACGAGCAGTACTTC. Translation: CASSLGGTASSYEQYF.

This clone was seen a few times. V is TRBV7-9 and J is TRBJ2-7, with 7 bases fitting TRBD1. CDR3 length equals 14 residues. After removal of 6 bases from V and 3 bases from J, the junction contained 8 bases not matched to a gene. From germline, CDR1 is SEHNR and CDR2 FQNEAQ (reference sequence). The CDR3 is CASSGTASGYEQYF. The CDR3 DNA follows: TGTGCCAGCAGTGGGACAGCTTCGGGCTACGAGCAGTACTTC.

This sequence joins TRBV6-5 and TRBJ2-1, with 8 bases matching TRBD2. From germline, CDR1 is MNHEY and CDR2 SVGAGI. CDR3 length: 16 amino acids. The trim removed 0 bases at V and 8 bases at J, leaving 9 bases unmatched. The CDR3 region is CASSYSKREGGDEQFF. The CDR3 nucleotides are TGTGCCAGCAGTTACTCGAAACGGGAGGGCGGCGATGAGCAGTTCTTC.

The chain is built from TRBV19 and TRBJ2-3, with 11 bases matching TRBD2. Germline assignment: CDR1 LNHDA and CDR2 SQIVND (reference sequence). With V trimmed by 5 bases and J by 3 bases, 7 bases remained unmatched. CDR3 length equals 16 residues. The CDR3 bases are TGTGCCAGTAGTCCCTTAGCGGGAGGGCCTACAGATACGCAGTATTTT. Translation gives CASSPLAGGPTDTQYF.

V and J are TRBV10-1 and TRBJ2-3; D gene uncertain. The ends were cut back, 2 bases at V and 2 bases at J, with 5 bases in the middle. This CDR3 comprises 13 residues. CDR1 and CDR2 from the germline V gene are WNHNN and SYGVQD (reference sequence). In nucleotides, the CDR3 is TGCGCCAGCAGTGAGATGGTCACAGATACGCAGTATTTT. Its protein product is CASSEMVTDTQYF.

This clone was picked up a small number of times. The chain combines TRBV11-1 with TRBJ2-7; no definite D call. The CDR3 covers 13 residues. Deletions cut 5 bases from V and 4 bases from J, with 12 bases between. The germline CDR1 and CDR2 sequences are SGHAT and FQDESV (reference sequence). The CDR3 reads CASSQQREYEQYF. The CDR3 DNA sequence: TGTGCCAGCAGCCAACAAAGAGAATACGAGCAGTACTTC.

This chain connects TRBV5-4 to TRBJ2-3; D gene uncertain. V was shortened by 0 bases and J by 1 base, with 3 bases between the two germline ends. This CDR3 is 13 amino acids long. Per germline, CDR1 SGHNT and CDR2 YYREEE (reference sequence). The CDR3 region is CASSLARTDTQYF. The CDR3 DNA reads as TGTGCCAGCAGCTTGGCTCGCACAGATACGCAGTATTTT.

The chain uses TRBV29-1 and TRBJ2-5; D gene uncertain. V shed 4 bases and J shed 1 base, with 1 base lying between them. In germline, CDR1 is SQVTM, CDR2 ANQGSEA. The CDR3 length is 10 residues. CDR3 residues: CSVGQETQYF. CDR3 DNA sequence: TGCAGCGTTGGCCAAGAGACCCAGTACTTC. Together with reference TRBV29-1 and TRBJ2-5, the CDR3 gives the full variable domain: SAVISQKPSRDICQRGTSLTIQCQVDSQVTMMFWYRQQPGQSLTLIATANQGSEATYESGFVIDKFPISRPNLTFSTLTVSNMSPEDSSIYLCSVGQETQYFGPGTRLLVL.

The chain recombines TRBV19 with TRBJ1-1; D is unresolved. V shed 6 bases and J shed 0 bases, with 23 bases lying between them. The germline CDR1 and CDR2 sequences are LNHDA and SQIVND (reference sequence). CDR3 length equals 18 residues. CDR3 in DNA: TGTGCCAGTAGACCCGACACAAGGGCCAGCGGCATGAACACTGAAGCTTTCTTT. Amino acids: CASRPDTRASGMNTEAFF.

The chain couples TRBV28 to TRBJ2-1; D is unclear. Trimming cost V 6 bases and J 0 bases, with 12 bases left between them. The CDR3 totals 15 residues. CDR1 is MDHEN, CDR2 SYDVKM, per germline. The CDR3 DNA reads TGTGCCAGCAGACTCCAGGCGATCTCCTACAATGAGCAGTTCTTC. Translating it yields CASRLQAISYNEQFF.

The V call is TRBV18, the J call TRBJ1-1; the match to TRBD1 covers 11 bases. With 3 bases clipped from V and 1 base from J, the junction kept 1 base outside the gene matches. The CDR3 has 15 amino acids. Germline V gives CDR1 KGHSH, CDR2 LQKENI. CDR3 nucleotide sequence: TGTGCCAGCTCACCCGGACAGGGGGCGAACACTGAAGCTTTCTTT. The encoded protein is CASSPGQGANTEAFF. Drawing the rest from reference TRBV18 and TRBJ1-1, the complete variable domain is NAGVMQNPRHLVRRRGQEARLRCSPMKGHSHVYWYRQLPEEGLKFMVYLQKENIIDESGMPKERFSAEFPKEGPSILRIQQVVRGDSAAYFCASSPGQGANTEAFFGQGTRLTVV.

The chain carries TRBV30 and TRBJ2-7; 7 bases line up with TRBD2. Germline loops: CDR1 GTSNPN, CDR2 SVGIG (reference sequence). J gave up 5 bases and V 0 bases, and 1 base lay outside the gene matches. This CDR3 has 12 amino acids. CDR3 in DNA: TGTGCCTGGAGTGTCCGGGGGGACGAGCAGTACTTC. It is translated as CAWSVRGDEQYF.

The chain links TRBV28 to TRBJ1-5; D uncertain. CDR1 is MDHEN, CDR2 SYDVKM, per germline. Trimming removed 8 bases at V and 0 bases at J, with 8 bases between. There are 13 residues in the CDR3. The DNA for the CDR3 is TGTGCCAGCGAGCCCTATAGCAATCAGCCCCAGCATTTT. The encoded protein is CASEPYSNQPQHF.

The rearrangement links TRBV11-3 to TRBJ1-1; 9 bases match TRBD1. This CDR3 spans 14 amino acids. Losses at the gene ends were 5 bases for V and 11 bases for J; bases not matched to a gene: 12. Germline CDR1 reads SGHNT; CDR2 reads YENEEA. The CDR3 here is CASSPRTGGERAFF. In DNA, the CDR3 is TGTGCCAGCAGCCCTAGAACAGGGGGCGAAAGGGCTTTCTTT.